The rows below give T cell receptor beta chains drawn from one sample of a study of T cells in Graves' hyperthyroidism and ophthalmopathy. TCRdb redid the calling of the multiplex PCR reads with MiXCR, one entry per CDR3 protein. The table shows under 500,000 distinct CDR3 sequences, with about 14% occurring only once. Material for sequencing was blood. The receptors were gathered from a middle-aged man with Graves' ophthalmopathy. The CDR3 runs from the conserved cysteine through the conserved F or W. Fields, in order: clone size, V gene, J gene, D gene, CDR3 protein, CDR3 DNA. A D gene is named only where the DNA matches it firmly. The size field is filled for only some rows; it gives once, few, many or a size class.

abundance: many
v_gene: TRBV20-1
j_gene: TRBJ2-7
d_gene: NA
CDR3aa: CSARDIAGYEQYF
CDR3nt: TGCAGTGCTAGAGATATCGCAGGCTACGAGCAGTACTTC

abundance: many
v_gene: TRBV27
j_gene: TRBJ1-6
d_gene: NA
CDR3aa: CASSRVNSPLHF
CDR3nt: TGTGCCAGCAGCAGGGTTAATTCACCCCTCCACTTT

abundance: NA
v_gene: TRBV20-1
j_gene: TRBJ1-5
d_gene: NA
CDR3aa: CSAVDVSSNQPQHF
CDR3nt: TGCAGTGCTGTGGACGTCTCAAGCAATCAGCCCCAGCATTTT

abundance: many
v_gene: TRBV3-1
j_gene: TRBJ1-1
d_gene: NA
CDR3aa: CASSDRPMNTEAFF
CDR3nt: TGTGCCAGCAGCGACAGACCCATGAACACTGAAGCTTTCTTT

abundance: NA
v_gene: TRBV30
j_gene: TRBJ2-7
d_gene: TRBD1
CDR3aa: CAWAGGRSYEQYF
CDR3nt: TGTGCCTGGGCAGGGGGCCGATCCTACGAGCAGTACTTC

abundance: many
v_gene: TRBV6-2/TRBV6-3
j_gene: TRBJ2-7
d_gene: NA
CDR3aa: CASSSTGASYEQYF
CDR3nt: TGTGCCAGCAGTTCTACGGGGGCTTCTTACGAGCAGTACTTC

abundance: few
v_gene: TRBV25-1
j_gene: TRBJ2-5
d_gene: NA
CDR3aa: CASSEAPRRGAWETQYF
CDR3nt: TGTGCCAGCAGTGAAGCCCCTCGTCGGGGAGCATGGGAGACCCAGTACTTC

abundance: few
v_gene: TRBV11-1
j_gene: TRBJ2-1
d_gene: NA
CDR3aa: CASSYGGGLNEQFF
CDR3nt: TGTGCCAGCAGCTATGGAGGGGGGCTCAATGAGCAGTTCTTC

abundance: NA
v_gene: TRBV3-1
j_gene: TRBJ2-5
d_gene: NA
CDR3aa: CASRSFGGPRETQYF
CDR3nt: TGTGCCAGCAGATCATTTGGCGGCCCTCGCGAGACCCAGTACTTC

abundance: few
v_gene: TRBV25-1
j_gene: TRBJ2-7
d_gene: NA
CDR3aa: CASSERGIYEQYF
CDR3nt: TGTGCCAGCAGTGAAAGGGGGATCTACGAGCAGTACTTC

abundance: many
v_gene: TRBV7-8
j_gene: TRBJ2-3
d_gene: TRBD2
CDR3aa: CASSFDRRLAGGQNTQYF
CDR3nt: TGTGCCAGCAGCTTCGATCGGCGACTAGCGGGAGGGCAAAATACGCAGTATTTT

abundance: many
v_gene: TRBV27
j_gene: TRBJ1-1
d_gene: TRBD1
CDR3aa: CASSSGGIYTEAFF
CDR3nt: TGTGCCAGCAGCTCAGGGGGAATATACACTGAAGCTTTCTTT

abundance: many
v_gene: TRBV11-2
j_gene: TRBJ1-1
d_gene: NA
CDR3aa: CASSLDRLAQGLNTEAFF
CDR3nt: TGTGCCAGCAGCTTAGATAGGTTAGCCCAGGGACTAAACACTGAAGCTTTCTTT

abundance: NA
v_gene: TRBV7-9
j_gene: TRBJ2-7
d_gene: TRBD2
CDR3aa: CASSQVAGGISYEQYF
CDR3nt: TGTGCCAGCAGCCAAGTAGCGGGAGGGATCTCCTACGAGCAGTACTTC